This T cell receptor beta chain was recovered during a study of blood T cells in healthy people across ages (dated by TCRdb to the mid-2010s). Background on the whole study: In model experiments, template switching captured roughly one uniquely barcoded TCR beta cDNA molecule for every two T cells. Using deep sequencing normalized with unique cDNA molecular identifiers, the study measured how TCR beta repertoire diversity changes with age. Donors were grouped into four age groups: young (average 16 years), middle-aged (roughly 37), aged (about 59) and long-lived (over 80). Donors of different ages were randomly distributed across sequencing lanes to avoid experimental bias. The study analyzed two additional independent replicas of 1 million unique cDNA reads from the same blood draw for two donors, one aged 18 to 30 and one aged 80 or older. Findings and caveats that apply to the study as a whole: Total diversity estimates from one million sequenced T cells were considered lower bounds and underestimates. Compared with the aged group, more naive CD4+ T cells, fewer expanded clones and increased TCR diversity were shown by the long-lived group, suggesting age selection. Because profiling used bulk unsorted PBMCs, naive and antigen-experienced compartments could not be compared conclusively. A strong correlation was found between observed TCR beta diversity and the percentage of naive T cells measured by flow cytometry. As age increased, observed TCR beta diversity per million T cells dropped in a roughly linear way, and a significant reduction was already evident by age 40. Donor CMV infection status was unknown, potentially confounding age-related changes in expanded clonotypes.

As for this clonotype: The antigen this receptor binds is unknown. Within one base of it there is no much larger clone, and no base qualities were kept.

Library creation used 5' RACE. The reads were generated on an Illumina HiSeq 2500. A second about 7 to 11 cycle PCR used a sample-barcoded 5' primer and a J-beta primer mix. Each TCR beta cDNA molecule received a unique molecular identifier from a template-switch 5' adaptor carrying 12 random nucleotides. Each sample yielded at least 2.5 million CDR3-containing paired-end reads. All of the RNA was converted into first-strand cDNA using the Mint cDNA synthesis kit, with a TRBC-specific oligonucleotide serving as the primer. All cDNA was treated with uracil-DNA glycosylase and then went through a first 18-cycle PCR with the universal primers M1SS and BC2_uni_R. Per the authors' processing: Each sample was normalized by randomly selecting 1 million high-quality reads, each carrying a distinct molecular identifier. Instead of being binned into consensus sequences, reads with shared molecular identifiers were discarded. MiTCR, set to a Q25 quality threshold and the strictest error-elimination algorithm, was used for CDR3 identification, clonotype clustering and error correction. Lower-bound total TCR beta diversity was estimated with a nonparametric unseen species model using Euler transformation. The public reads were reanalyzed by TCRdb: fastp trimming at Q25, MiXCR alignment, in-frame beta chains only. Identical CDR3 protein sequences are pooled into one entry, listed with their most common genes and DNA. These V and J calls originate from TCRdb's pipeline instead of the authors' own analysis. This sample holds around 1,500,000 distinct CDR3 sequences; around 39% were observed only once. The ten largest clonotypes hold 7% to 9% of the sample.

Donors were 30 to 45 systemically healthy Caucasian individuals from Russia aged 6 to 90 years. Approximately 9 milliliters of peripheral blood were collected from each donor into EDTA-treated Vacutainer tubes. Ficoll-Paque density-gradient centrifugation was used to isolate PBMCs, with at least 6 million obtained per sample. Trizol reagent was used to extract total RNA from PBMCs, with at least 5 micrograms per sample. Naive CD45RAhigh/CD27high T cell percentages were measured by flow cytometry on a PBMC aliquot from every donor. The trim is 6 bases for V and 7 bases for J, with a gap of 12 bases between the germline ends. Including cysteine and phenylalanine, the CDR3 has 11 amino acids. The kept DNA is CDR3 alone, 33 bases in frame from the first base. For CDR1 and CDR2, the germline V gene (reference sequence) lists DFQATT and SNEGSKA.

Sequencing input: blood. The chain joins TRBV20-1 to TRBJ1-2; the best D guess is TRBD1, with 5 bases matching. This sequence originates from a young woman in good health. CDR3 region: CSAPRGGGYTF. The bases read TGCAGTGCCCCCCGGGGGGGTGGCTACACCTTC.